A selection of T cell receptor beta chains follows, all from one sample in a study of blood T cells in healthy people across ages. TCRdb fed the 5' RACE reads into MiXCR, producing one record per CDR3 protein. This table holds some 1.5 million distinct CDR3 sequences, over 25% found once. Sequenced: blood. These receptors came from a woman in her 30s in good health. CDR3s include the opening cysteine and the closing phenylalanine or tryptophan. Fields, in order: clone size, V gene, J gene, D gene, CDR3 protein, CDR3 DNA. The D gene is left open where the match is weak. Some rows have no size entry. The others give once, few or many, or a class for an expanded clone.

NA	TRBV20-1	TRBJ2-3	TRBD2	CSATSGLAGGPNTQYF	TGCAGTGCTACCTCTGGACTAGCGGGGGGGCCCAATACGCAGTATTTT
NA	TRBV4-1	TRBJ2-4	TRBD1	CASSQGGTVSNKNIQYF	TGCGCCAGCAGCCAAGGTGGGACAGTATCTAACAAAAACATTCAGTACTTC
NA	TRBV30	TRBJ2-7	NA	CAWMGGSLEQYF	TGTGCCTGGATGGGGGGCTCCCTCGAGCAGTACTTC
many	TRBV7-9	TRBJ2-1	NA	CASTFTQDVYNEQFF	TGTGCCAGCACCTTCACACAGGACGTCTACAATGAGCAGTTCTTC
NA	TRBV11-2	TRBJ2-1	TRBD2	CASSLGVSGGYNEQFF	TGTGCCAGCAGCTTAGGGGTTAGCGGGGGATACAATGAGCAGTTCTTC
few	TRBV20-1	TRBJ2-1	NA	CSARDSPLGYNEQFF	TGCAGTGCTAGAGATTCCCCGCTGGGGTACAATGAGCAGTTCTTC
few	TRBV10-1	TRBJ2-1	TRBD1	CASSEYRDRGGGEQFF	TGCGCCAGCAGTGAGTACCGGGACAGGGGAGGTGGAGAGCAGTTCTTC
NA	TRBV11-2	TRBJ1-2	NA	CASSFPWATNYGYTF	TGTGCCAGCAGCTTCCCATGGGCTACTAACTATGGCTACACCTTC
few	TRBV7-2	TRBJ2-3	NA	CAGSSLDTQYF	TGTGCCGGCAGCTCACTAGATACGCAGTATTTT
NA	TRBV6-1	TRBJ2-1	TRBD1	CASSPGTGGQFF	TGTGCCAGCAGCCCCGGGACAGGGGGGCAGTTCTTC
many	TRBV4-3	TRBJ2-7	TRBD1	CASSPGQAREQYF	TGCGCCAGCAGCCCCGGACAGGCTCGCGAGCAGTACTTC
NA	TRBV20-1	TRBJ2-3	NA	CSGNSRSDTQYF	TGCAGTGGAAATAGCAGATCAGATACGCAGTATTTT
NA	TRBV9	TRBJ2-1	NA	CASSAGGGRHEQFF	TGTGCCAGCAGCGCAGGGGGGGGCAGGCATGAGCAGTTCTTC